This T cell receptor beta chain was obtained from a study of T-cell memory formation after mild COVID-19. General study results and limits: There was a balanced CD4/CD8 profile in clones contracting day 15 to 85, and later expanders leaned CD4+.

The germline V and J ends were trimmed by 0 bases and 1 base, with 10 bases remaining between them. This CDR3 is 16 amino acids long. Germline values: CDR1 DFQATT, CDR2 SNEGSKA (reference sequence). This clonotype was counted only a few times. Its specificity is unknown. TCRdb re-derived calls from the 5' RACE reads in MiXCR, one entry per CDR3 protein. The sample shows roughly 200,000 distinct CDR3 sequences, more than 8% of them seen only once. This TCR derives from a man between 18 and 35 years old who had mild COVID-19 (a few samples of this study predate the infection). Cell type and time point are not known. Sequenced input: PBMCs or a T cell subset sorted from them (not recorded which). The rearrangement links TRBV20-1 to TRBJ1-6; D unresolved. The chain's CDR3 is CSARDPSGSYNSPLHF. The DNA for the CDR3 is TGCAGTGCTAGAGATCCCTCGGGTTCCTATAATTCACCCCTCCACTTT.